Presented here are 14 T cell receptor beta chains from one specimen sequenced in a study of identical twins. TCRdb reprocessed the 5' RACE reads with MiXCR, giving one entry per CDR3 protein. The table has about 220,000 distinct CDR3 sequences, 6.5% to 8.5% seen once; the top ten hold less than 2%. The same data also contributed to another study, on yellow fever vaccine responses in identical twins.

The sequencing input was memory (CD45RO+) T cells sorted from blood. These receptors were taken from a woman in her late teens or twenties in good health.

The chain carries TRBV7-2 and TRBJ2-2, with 7 bases that match TRBD2. The germline V gene encodes CDR1 SGHTA and CDR2 FQGNSA. The junction had 2 bases not matched to a gene; V was cut back by 4 bases and J by 6 bases. This CDR3 has 13 residues. CDR3 region: CASSWGLPGELFF. CDR3 coding DNA: TGTGCCAGCAGCTGGGGACTACCCGGGGAGCTGTTTTTT.

This clonotype was seen repeatedly, ten times or more. The chain recombines TRBV5-1 with TRBJ2-1; 10 bases fit TRBD1. CDR1 and CDR2 (germline): SGHRS, YFSETQ. The junction had 11 bases not matched to a gene; V was cut back by 5 bases and J by 9 bases. This CDR3 is built from 15 residues. The CDR3 sequence is CASRTGTGDSGEQFF. CDR3 in DNA: TGCGCCAGCAGGACCGGGACAGGGGACAGCGGTGAGCAGTTCTTC.

This chain uses TRBV7-8 with TRBJ2-1; D may be TRBD1 (6 bases). V lost 2 bases, J lost 6 bases, and 11 bases lay in between. Germline CDR1 is SGHVS and CDR2 is FQNEAQ. The CDR3 has 14 residues. CDR3 amino acids: CASSLIGRGNEQFF. DNA of the CDR3: TGTGCCAGCAGCTTAATAGGCAGGGGCAATGAGCAGTTCTTC. Drawing the rest from reference TRBV7-8 and TRBJ2-1, the complete variable domain is GAGVSQSPRYKVAKRGQDVALRCDPISGHVSLFWYQQALGQGPEFLTYFQNEAQLDKSGLPSDRFFAERPEGSVSTLKIQRTQQEDSAVYLCASSLIGRGNEQFFGPGTRLTVL.

The chain employs TRBV11-3 and TRBJ2-1; the D gene is possibly TRBD2 (5 bases). Germline lookup yields CDR1 SGHNT and CDR2 YENEEA. V lost 1 base to trimming and J lost 2 bases, with 9 bases between them. This CDR3 is 15 amino acids long. CDR3 region: CASSLGGNPYNEQFF. DNA for the CDR3: TGTGCCAGCAGCTTAGGAGGGAACCCCTACAATGAGCAGTTCTTC.

This clonotype was seen a few times. V is TRBV20-1 and J is TRBJ2-3; D is perhaps TRBD1 (6 bases). The germline V gene has CDR1 DFQATT and CDR2 SNEGSKA (reference sequence). The CDR3 is 16 amino acids. Trimming removed 4 bases at V and 0 bases at J, with 17 bases between. The DNA for the CDR3 is TGCAGTGCTATACCGAACACAGGGAAAAGCACAGATACGCAGTATTTT. This sequence encodes CSAIPNTGKSTDTQYF.

There are a few counts of this clonotype. The chain links TRBV20-1 to TRBJ1-5; no clear D gene. Germline V gene lookup returns CDR1 DFQATT and CDR2 SNEGSKA (reference sequence). The CDR3 length is 12 residues. V was pared by 3 bases and J by 3 bases, with 6 bases between. The CDR3 sequence: CSARPINQPQHF. CDR3 nucleotide sequence: TGCAGTGCTAGGCCCATCAATCAGCCCCAGCATTTT.

This clonotype was seen at least ten times. The rearrangement uses TRBV5-1 and TRBJ2-5, with D maybe TRBD1 (6 bases). V dropped 4 bases and J dropped 5 bases, with 18 bases sitting between them. Germline loops: CDR1 SGHRS, CDR2 YFSETQ. CDR3 size: 15 residues. The CDR3 coding sequence is TGCGCCAGCAGCAATGGACAGTCAGATAGCGAGACCCAGTACTTC. Translated: CASSNGQSDSETQYF.

This sequence joins TRBV3-1 and TRBJ1-1; D is unresolved. Germline-derived CDR1 and CDR2 are LGHDT and YNNKEL (reference sequence). The V gene lost 0 bases and the J gene lost 7 bases, with 6 bases spanning the gap. The CDR3 length is 12 residues. Written as DNA, the CDR3 is TGTGCCAGCAGCCAAGATCGGCGTGAAGCTTTCTTT. Its translation: CASSQDRREAFF.

This clonotype has only a few counts. V usage is TRBV29-1 and J usage is TRBJ2-1, with 8 bases aligning to TRBD2. Trimming took 7 bases from V and 1 from J; bases not matched to a gene: 15. Germline CDR1 reads SQVTM; CDR2 reads ANQGSEA. CDR3 length equals 17 residues. CDR3 DNA: TGCAGCGGACGGACCGGGACTAGTGGCCCTTCCTACAATGAGCAGTTCTTC. Translated: CSGRTGTSGPSYNEQFF.

This clonotype was seen a few times. The chain joins TRBV5-6 to TRBJ2-2; D call uncertain. This CDR3 has 16 residues. The V end lost 1 base, the J end lost 4 bases, and 14 bases lay between the germline ends. Germline V CDR1 and CDR2: SGHDT, YYEEEE. Written as DNA, the CDR3 is TGTGCCAGCAGCTTGAGGGTTGAGCGTGCCACCGGGGAGCTGTTTTTT. This codes for CASSLRVERATGELFF.

This clonotype has just a few counts. V usage is TRBV15 and J usage is TRBJ2-1; weak D call: TRBD1 (6 bases). The germline V gene encodes CDR1 LNHNV and CDR2 YYDKDF (reference sequence). The CDR3 contains 15 residues. V lost 3 bases, J lost 8 bases, and 17 bases lay in between. CDR3 DNA: TGTGCCACCAGCAGCGGGGTAGGGGGTAACGATGAGCAGTTCTTC. Translated, it gives CATSSGVGGNDEQFF.

This clonotype was counted at least ten times. V and J are TRBV4-3 and TRBJ2-1; D gene uncertain. This CDR3 comprises 14 residues. Germline lookup yields CDR1 LGHNA and CDR2 YSLEER. The V gene lost 3 bases and the J gene lost 7 bases, with 13 bases spanning the gap. Here the CDR3 DNA reads TGCGCCAGCAGCCAGAACAACTTGTTGAATGAGCAGTTCTTC. This translates into CASSQNNLLNEQFF.

The CDR3 nucleotides read TGTGCCAGCAGCTTTAAAATCGGGAGCGCTTACGAGCAGTACTTC. It is translated as CASSFKIGSAYEQYF. The chain joins TRBV5-5 to TRBJ2-7; D possibly corresponds to TRBD2 (6 bases). The CDR3 length is 15 residues. Germline CDR1 and CDR2: SGHKS and YYEKEE (reference sequence). Trimming stripped 2 bases from V and 4 bases from J, with 16 bases between.

This clonotype showed up just a few times. The V and J genes are TRBV5-1 and TRBJ2-7, with 8 bases matching TRBD1. Germline CDR1 and CDR2: SGHRS and YFSETQ. V trimming: 4 bases; J trimming: 7 bases; junction bases outside the gene matches: 10. The CDR3 contains 14 residues. The CDR3 bases are TGCGCCAGCAGCAGGGGGACAGGACCATTGGAGCAGTACTTC. It is translated as CASSRGTGPLEQYF.